The 4 T cell receptor beta chains below were found in one sample sequenced in a study of tumor and adjacent non-tumor tissue in lung cancer. A modified ARM-PCR protocol with three rounds of nested PCR amplified TCRbeta. TCRdb used MiXCR to reprocess the multiplex PCR reads, holding one entry per CDR3 protein. This table holds about 120,000 distinct CDR3 sequences, 84% found once. No cell sorting was done before RNA was extracted from the tissue. Material: lung tumor tissue. The receptor set was obtained from a man aged 65 to 79 with non-small cell lung cancer.

Regarding this clonotype: The CDR3 ends on some other residue instead of the conserved phenylalanine or tryptophan, so this is likely a read error. The limits of the CDR3 on the DNA are not certain, so only TCRdb's listed CDR3 is given. This sequence joins TRBV6-2 or TRBV6-3 and TRBJ2-1; the D call in the table, TRBD2, was not verified against the DNA. The CDR3 region is 15 residues in length, termini included. CDR1 and CDR2 from the germline V gene are MNHEY and SVGEGT. CDR3 sequence reads: CASSPRLGNTNEQLS.

Notes on this clonotype: At one end, the junction sequence differs from germline, possibly due to a read error. The chain recombines TRBV5-4 with TRBJ2-6; D is possibly TRBD1 (5 bases). The V gene's germline CDR1 is SGHNT and CDR2 YYREEE (reference sequence). CDR3 length: 15 residues. CDR3 sequence (DNA): TGTGCTAGCAGCTTGCGCAGCTCTGGGGCCAACGTCGTGACTTTC. It translates to CASSLRSSGANVVTF.

In regard to this clonotype: Because it lacks the conserved phenylalanine or tryptophan at the end, this CDR3 is likely a read error. The V call is TRBV10-2, the J call TRBJ1-1; 10 nucleotides agree with TRBD1. V lost 5 bases to trimming and J lost 4 bases; unmatched junction nucleotides: 10. The CDR3 sequence is 16 residues long. CDR1 is WSHSY and CDR2 is SAAADI in the germline V gene. The CDR3 protein is CASSPGDRGMATEAFL. CDR3 coding DNA: TGCGCCAGCAGTCCAGGGGACAGGGGAATGGCCACTGAAGCTTTCTTG.

This clonotype was found many times. The chain couples TRBV5-1 to TRBJ2-3, with D perhaps being TRBD1 or TRBD2 (5 bases each). The CDR3 totals 15 residues. V lost 7 bases to trimming and J lost 3 bases, with 18 bases between them. CDR1 SGHRS and CDR2 YFSETQ come from the germline V gene. The CDR3 region has the DNA TGCGCCAGCCACGCCGTTGGGGGTGGTACAGATACGCAGTATTTT. Translation gives CASHAVGGGTDTQYF.